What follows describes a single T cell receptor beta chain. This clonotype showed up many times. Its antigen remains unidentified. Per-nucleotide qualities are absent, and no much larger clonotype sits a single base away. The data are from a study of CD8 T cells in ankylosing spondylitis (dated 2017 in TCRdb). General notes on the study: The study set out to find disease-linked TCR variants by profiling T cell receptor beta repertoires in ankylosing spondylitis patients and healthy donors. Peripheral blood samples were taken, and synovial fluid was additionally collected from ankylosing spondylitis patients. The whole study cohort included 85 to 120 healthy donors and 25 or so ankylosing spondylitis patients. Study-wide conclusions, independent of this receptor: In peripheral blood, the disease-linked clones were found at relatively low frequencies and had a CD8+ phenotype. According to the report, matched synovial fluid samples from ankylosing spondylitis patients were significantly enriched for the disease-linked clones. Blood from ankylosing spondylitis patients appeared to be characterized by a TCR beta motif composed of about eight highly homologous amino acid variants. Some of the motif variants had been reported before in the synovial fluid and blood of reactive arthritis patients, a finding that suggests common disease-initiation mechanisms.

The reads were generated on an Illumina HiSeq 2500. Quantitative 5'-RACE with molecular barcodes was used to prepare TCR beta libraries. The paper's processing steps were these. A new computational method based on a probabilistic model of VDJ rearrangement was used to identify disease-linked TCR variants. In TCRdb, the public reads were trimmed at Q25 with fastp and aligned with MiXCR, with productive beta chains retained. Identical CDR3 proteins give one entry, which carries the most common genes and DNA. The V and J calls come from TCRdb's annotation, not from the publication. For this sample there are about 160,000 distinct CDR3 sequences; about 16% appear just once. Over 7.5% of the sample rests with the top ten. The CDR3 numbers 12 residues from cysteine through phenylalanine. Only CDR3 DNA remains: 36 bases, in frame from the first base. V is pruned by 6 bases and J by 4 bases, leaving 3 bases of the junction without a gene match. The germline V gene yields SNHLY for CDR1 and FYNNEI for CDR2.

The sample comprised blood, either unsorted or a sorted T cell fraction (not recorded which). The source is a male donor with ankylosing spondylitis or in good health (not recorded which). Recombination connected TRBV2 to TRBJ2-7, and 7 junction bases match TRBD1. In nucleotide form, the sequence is TGTGCCAGCAGGGGACAGCTATACGAGCAGTACTTC. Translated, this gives CASRGQLYEQYF.